This T cell receptor beta chain came from a study of cytomegalovirus exposure and HLA in healthy donors. Study-level results: Most TCR sequences proved rare, with some public TCRs found in many donors.

With respect to this clone: The antigen remains unidentified.

The V gene end was trimmed by 1 base and the J gene end by 3 bases; junction bases not matched to a gene: 3. Germline CDR1 is SGHNT and CDR2 is YYREEE (reference sequence). This CDR3 comprises 15 residues. The table came from immunoSEQ multiplex PCR; TCRdb's copy has only in-frame clones and leaves some out. The sample lists some 78,000 clones; about 96% were seen once. Material: PBMCs. The genes are TRBV5-4 and TRBJ2-2; TRBD2 agrees at 7 bases. The sequence was collected from a man younger than 35 in good health and CMV-seropositive. CDR3 in DNA: TGTGCCAGCAGCTTGTGGCGGGAGTACACCGGGGAGCTGTTTTTT. Translation gives CASSLWREYTGELFF. Combining the CDR3 with reference TRBV5-4 and TRBJ2-2 gives the whole variable domain ETGVTQSPTHLIKTRGQQVTLRCSSQSGHNTVSWYQQALGQGPQFIFQYYREEENGRGNFPPRFSGLQFPNYSSELNVNALELDDSALYLCASSLWREYTGELFFGEGSRLTVL.